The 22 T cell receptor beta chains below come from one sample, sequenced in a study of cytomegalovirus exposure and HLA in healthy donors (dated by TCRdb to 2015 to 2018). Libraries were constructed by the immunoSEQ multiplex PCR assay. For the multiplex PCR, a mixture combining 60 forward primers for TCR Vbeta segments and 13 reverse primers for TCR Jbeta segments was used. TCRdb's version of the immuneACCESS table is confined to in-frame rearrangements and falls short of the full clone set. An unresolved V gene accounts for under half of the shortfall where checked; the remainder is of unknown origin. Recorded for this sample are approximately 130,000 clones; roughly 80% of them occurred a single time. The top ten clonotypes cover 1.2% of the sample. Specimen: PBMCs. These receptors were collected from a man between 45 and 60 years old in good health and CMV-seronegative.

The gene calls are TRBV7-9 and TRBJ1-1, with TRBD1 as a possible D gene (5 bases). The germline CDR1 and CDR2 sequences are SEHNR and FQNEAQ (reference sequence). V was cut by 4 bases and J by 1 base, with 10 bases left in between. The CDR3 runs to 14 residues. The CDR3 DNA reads TGTGCCAGCAGCTCCCACAGGACGAACACTGAAGCTTTCTTT. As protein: CASSSHRTNTEAFF.

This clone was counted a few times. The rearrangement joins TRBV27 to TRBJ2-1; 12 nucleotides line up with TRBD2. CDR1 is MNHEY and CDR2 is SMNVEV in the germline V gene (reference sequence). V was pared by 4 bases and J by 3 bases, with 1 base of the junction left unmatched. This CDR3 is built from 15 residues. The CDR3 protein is CASSSSGGGYNEQFF. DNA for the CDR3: TGTGCCAGCAGTTCTAGCGGGGGGGGCTACAATGAGCAGTTCTTC.

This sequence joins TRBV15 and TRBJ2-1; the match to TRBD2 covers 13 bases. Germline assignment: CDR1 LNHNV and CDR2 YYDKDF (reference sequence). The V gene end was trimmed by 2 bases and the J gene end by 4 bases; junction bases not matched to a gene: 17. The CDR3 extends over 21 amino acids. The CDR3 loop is CATSRFGSGTSGTRGYNEQFF. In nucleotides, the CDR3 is TGTGCCACCAGCAGATTTGGGTCCGGGACTAGCGGGACCCGGGGGTACAATGAGCAGTTCTTC.

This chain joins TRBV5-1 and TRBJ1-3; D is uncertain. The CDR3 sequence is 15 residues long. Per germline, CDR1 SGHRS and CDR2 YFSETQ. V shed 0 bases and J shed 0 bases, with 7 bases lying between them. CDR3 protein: CASSLDLSSGNTIYF. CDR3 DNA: TGCGCCAGCAGCTTGGATTTGAGCTCTGGAAACACCATATATTTT. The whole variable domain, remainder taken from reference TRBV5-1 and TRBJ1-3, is KAGVTQTPRYLIKTRGQQVTLSCSPISGHRSVSWYQQTPGQGLQFLFEYFSETQRNKGNFPGRFSGRQFSNSRSEMNVSTLELGDSALYLCASSLDLSSGNTIYFGEGSWLTVV.

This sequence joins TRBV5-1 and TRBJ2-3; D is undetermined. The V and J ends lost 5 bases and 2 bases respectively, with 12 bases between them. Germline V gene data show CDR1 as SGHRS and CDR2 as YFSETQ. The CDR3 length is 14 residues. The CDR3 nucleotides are TGCGCCAGCAGGCTTGCAGGAAACACAGATACGCAGTATTTT. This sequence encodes CASRLAGNTDTQYF.

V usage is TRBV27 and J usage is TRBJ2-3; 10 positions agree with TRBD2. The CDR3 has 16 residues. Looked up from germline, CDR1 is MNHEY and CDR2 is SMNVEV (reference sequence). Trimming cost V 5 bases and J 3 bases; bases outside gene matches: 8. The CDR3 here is CASSLDFSGRTDTQYF. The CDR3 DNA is TGTGCCAGCAGTCTTGACTTTAGCGGGAGGACAGATACGCAGTATTTT.

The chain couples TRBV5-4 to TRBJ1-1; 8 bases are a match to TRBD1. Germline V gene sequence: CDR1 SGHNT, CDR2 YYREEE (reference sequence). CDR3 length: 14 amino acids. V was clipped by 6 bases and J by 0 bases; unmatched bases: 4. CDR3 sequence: CASTLDRVNTEAFF. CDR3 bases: TGTGCCAGCACCCTGGACAGGGTGAACACTGAAGCTTTCTTT.

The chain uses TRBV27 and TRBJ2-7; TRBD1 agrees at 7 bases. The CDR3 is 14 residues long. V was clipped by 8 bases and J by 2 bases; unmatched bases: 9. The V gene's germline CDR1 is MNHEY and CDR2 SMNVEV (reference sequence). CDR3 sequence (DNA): TGTGCCAGCCGAGGGACAGAGGGAACCTACGAGCAGTACTTC. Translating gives CASRGTEGTYEQYF.

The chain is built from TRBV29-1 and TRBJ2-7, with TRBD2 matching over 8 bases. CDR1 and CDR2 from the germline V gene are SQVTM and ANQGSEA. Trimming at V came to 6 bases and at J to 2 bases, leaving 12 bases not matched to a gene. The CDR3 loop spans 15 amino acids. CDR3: CSVRTPGTRTYEQYF. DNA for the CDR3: TGCAGCGTCCGAACCCCCGGGACTAGGACCTACGAGCAGTACTTC.

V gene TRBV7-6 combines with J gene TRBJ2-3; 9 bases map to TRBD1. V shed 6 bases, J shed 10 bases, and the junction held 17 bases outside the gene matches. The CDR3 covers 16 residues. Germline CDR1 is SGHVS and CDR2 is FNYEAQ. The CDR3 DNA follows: TGTGCCAGCAGTTACCAACCGGGACAGGGTCCTATTTCGCAGTATTTT. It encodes CASSYQPGQGPISQYF.

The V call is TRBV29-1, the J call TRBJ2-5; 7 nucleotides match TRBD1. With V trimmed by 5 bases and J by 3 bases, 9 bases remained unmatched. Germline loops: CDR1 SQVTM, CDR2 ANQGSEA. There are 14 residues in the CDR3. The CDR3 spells CSVRARDSKETQYF. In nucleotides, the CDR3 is TGCAGCGTTCGAGCCAGGGACAGCAAAGAGACCCAGTACTTC.

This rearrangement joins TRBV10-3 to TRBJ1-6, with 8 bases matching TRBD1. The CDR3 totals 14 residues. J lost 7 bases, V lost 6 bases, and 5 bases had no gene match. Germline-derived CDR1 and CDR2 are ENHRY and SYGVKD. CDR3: CAIRGQGGNSPLHF. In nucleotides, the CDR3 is TGTGCCATCAGAGGACAGGGCGGGAATTCACCCCTCCACTTT.

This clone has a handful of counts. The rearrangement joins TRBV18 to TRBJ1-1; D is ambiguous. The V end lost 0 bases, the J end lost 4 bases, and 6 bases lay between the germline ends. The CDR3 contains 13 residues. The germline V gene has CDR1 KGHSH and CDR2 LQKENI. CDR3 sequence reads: CASSPPSSTEAFF. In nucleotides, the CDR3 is TGTGCCAGCTCACCACCCTCGAGCACTGAAGCTTTCTTT.

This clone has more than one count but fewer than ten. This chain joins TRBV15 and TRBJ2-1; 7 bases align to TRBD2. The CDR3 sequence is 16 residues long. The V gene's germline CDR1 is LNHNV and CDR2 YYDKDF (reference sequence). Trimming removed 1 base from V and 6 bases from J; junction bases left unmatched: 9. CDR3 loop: CATSRGGPSGVNEQFF. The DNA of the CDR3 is TGTGCCACCAGCAGAGGCGGACCTAGCGGAGTCAATGAGCAGTTCTTC.

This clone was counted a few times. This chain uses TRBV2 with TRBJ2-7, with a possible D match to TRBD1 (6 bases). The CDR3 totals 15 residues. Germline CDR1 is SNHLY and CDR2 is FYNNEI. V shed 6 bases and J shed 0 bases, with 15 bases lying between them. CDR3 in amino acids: CASSEQTGISYEQYF. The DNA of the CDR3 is TGTGCCAGCAGCGAACAGACAGGCATCTCCTACGAGCAGTACTTC.

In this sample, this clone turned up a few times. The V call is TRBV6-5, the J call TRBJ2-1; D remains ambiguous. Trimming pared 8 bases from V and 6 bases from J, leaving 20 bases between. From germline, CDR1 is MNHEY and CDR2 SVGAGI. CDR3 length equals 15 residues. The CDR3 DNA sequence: TGTGCCAGCCGATCTAACATCGTAGCTCCCAATGAGCAGTTCTTC. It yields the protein CASRSNIVAPNEQFF.

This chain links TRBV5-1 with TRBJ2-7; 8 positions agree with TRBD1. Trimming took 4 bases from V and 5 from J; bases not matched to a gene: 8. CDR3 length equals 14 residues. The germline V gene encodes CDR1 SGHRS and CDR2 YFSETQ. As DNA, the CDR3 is TGCGCCAGCAGCCGACGGACAGGGTCCAACGAGCAGTACTTC. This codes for CASSRRTGSNEQYF.

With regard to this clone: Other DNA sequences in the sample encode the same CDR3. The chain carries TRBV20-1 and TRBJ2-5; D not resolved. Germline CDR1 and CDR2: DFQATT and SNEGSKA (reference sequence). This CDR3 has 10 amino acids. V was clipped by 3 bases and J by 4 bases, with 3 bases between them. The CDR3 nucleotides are TGCAGTGCTAGCGGAGAGACCCAGTACTTC. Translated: CSASGETQYF.

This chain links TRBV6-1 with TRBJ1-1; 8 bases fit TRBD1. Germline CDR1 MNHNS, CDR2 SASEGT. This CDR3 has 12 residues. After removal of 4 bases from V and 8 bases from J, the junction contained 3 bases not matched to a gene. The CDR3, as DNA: TGTGCCAGCAGTGTTCAGGGGGCCGAAGCTTTCTTT. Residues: CASSVQGAEAFF.

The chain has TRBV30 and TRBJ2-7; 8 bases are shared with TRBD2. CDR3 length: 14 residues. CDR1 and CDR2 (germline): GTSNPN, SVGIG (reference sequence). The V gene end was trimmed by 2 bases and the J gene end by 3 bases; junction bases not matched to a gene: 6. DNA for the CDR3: TGTGCCTGGAGTCCCCTAGCGGGTTACTACGAGCAGTACTTC. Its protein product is CAWSPLAGYYEQYF.

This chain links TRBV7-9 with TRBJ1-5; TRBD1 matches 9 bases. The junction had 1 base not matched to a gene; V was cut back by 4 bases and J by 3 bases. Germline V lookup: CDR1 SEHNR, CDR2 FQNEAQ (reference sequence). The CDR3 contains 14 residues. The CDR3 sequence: CASSSQGANQPQHF. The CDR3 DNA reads TGTGCCAGCAGCTCACAGGGGGCCAATCAGCCCCAGCATTTT.

The CDR3 sequence is CASTPLASGSSYNEQFF. As DNA, the CDR3 is TGTGCCAGCACCCCCCTTGCTAGCGGGAGCTCCTACAATGAGCAGTTCTTC. The rearrangement joins TRBV9 to TRBJ2-1; 10 bases are shared with TRBD2. The J segment lost 0 bases and the V segment lost 6 bases, leaving 9 bases of the junction unmatched. The CDR3 contains 17 residues. CDR1 and CDR2 (germline): SGDLS, YYNGEE.